The 19 T cell receptor beta chains presented below share a single source sample, sequenced in a study of CD8 T cells in ankylosing spondylitis listed by TCRdb under 2017. Library prep was done by 5' RACE. The instrument was an Illumina HiSeq 2500. TCRdb reworked the public reads: Q25 trimming with fastp, MiXCR clone assembly, productive beta chains retained. Rows are combined by CDR3 protein, so each entry shows the most common genes and DNA. The sample profile shows 250,000 to 350,000 distinct CDR3 sequences; less than 25% of them were found once. Under 4% of the sample is held by the ten biggest clonotypes. Sequenced: blood, either unsorted or a sorted T cell fraction (not recorded which). All receptors come from a female donor with ankylosing spondylitis or in good health (not recorded which).

This clonotype was counted a few times. V is TRBV27 and J is TRBJ2-1, with D uncertain. CDR1 and CDR2 from the germline V gene are MNHEY and SMNVEV (reference sequence). V was trimmed by 4 bases and J by 6 bases, leaving 10 bases between them. The CDR3 is 13 amino acids. The CDR3: CASSWILGNEQFF. The CDR3 DNA reads as TGTGCCAGCAGTTGGATACTCGGCAATGAGCAGTTCTTC.

This chain connects TRBV6-2 or TRBV6-3 to TRBJ1-2, with 9 bases aligning to TRBD1. Germline CDR1 is MNHEY and CDR2 is SVGEGT. The CDR3 contains 17 residues. The junction had 16 bases not matched to a gene; V was cut back by 2 bases and J by 9 bases. DNA for the CDR3: TGTGCCAGCAGTTACGTTACCTCCCGGACAGGGGATGTGAGCTACACCTTC. Translating gives CASSYVTSRTGDVSYTF.

V is TRBV20-1 and J is TRBJ1-4, with D possibly matching TRBD1 (5 bases). CDR3 length: 14 amino acids. V lost 4 bases and J 2 bases, leaving 11 bases between the germline ends. Germline values: CDR1 DFQATT, CDR2 SNEGSKA (reference sequence). CDR3 coding DNA: TGCAGTGCTACGAGGGACGGGACTAATGAAAAACTGTTTTTT. Translation gives CSATRDGTNEKLFF.

The V gene is TRBV24-1, the J gene TRBJ2-2; D possibly corresponds to TRBD2 (5 bases). Germline CDR1 reads KGHDR; CDR2 reads SFDVKD. The germline V and J ends were trimmed by 3 bases and 6 bases, with 19 bases remaining between them. The CDR3 is made up of 17 amino acids. The CDR3 protein is CATSDPARGLRPGELFF. CDR3 nucleotide sequence: TGTGCCACCAGTGATCCCGCTAGAGGACTTAGACCCGGGGAGCTGTTTTTT.

The V and J genes are TRBV20-1 and TRBJ1-1; D remains unclear. Germline V gene data show CDR1 as DFQATT and CDR2 as SNEGSKA (reference sequence). The CDR3 length is 14 residues. V was pared by 3 bases and J by 4 bases, with 15 bases between. As DNA, the CDR3 is TGCAGTGCTAGCCTACCGTATGACGGCACTGAAGCTTTCTTT. This encodes CSASLPYDGTEAFF.

This clonotype was seen a few times. This chain connects TRBV6-5 to TRBJ1-1; D is unclear. Per germline, CDR1 MNHEY and CDR2 SVGAGI. CDR3 length: 15 residues. The V gene lost 7 bases and the J gene lost 4 bases, with 19 bases spanning the gap. CDR3 residues: CASIPLFRGSTEAFF. The CDR3 region has the DNA TGTGCCAGCATTCCCCTCTTCCGGGGTAGCACTGAAGCTTTCTTT.

The rearrangement joins TRBV29-1 to TRBJ2-7; D remains ambiguous. This CDR3 comprises 12 residues. Germline V gene sequence: CDR1 SQVTM, CDR2 ANQGSEA. V was trimmed by 5 bases and J by 6 bases, leaving 14 bases between them. CDR3 residues: CSVLQIGGEQYF. For the CDR3, the DNA is TGCAGCGTTTTACAGATTGGTGGCGAGCAGTACTTC.

This clonotype was observed a few times. The V gene is TRBV5-1, the J gene TRBJ2-3; 8 bases agree with TRBD2. CDR1 and CDR2 from the germline V gene are SGHRS and YFSETQ. CDR3 length equals 13 residues. The trim removed 9 bases at V and 4 bases at J, leaving 7 bases unmatched. Here the CDR3 reads CATGGAPADTQYF. The DNA for the CDR3 is TGCGCCACGGGGGGGGCGCCGGCAGATACGCAGTATTTT. Variable domain in full (rest from reference TRBV5-1 and TRBJ2-3): KAGVTQTPRYLIKTRGQQVTLSCSPISGHRSVSWYQQTPGQGLQFLFEYFSETQRNKGNFPGRFSGRQFSNSRSEMNVSTLELGDSALYLCATGGAPADTQYFGPGTRLTVL.

This clonotype was recorded many times. The chain combines TRBV2 with TRBJ1-4; D is undetermined. This CDR3 spans 15 amino acids. The germline V gene encodes CDR1 SNHLY and CDR2 FYNNEI. V lost 5 bases and J 7 bases, leaving 17 bases between the germline ends. This CDR3 reads CASSQFSRTGEKLFF. The CDR3 coding sequence is TGTGCCAGCAGTCAATTTTCCCGGACGGGTGAAAAACTGTTTTTT.

This chain links TRBV28 with TRBJ1-5; D unresolved. Trimming removed 3 bases at V and 4 bases at J, with 16 bases between. Germline V gives CDR1 MDHEN, CDR2 SYDVKM. The CDR3 covers 16 residues. The CDR3 here is CASSLGSEGRNQPQHF. For the CDR3, the DNA is TGTGCCAGCAGTTTGGGTTCTGAGGGAAGGAATCAGCCCCAGCATTTT.

This clonotype was found a few times. J is TRBJ2-1 and V is TRBV4-2; 8 positions agree with TRBD1. Germline V gene data show CDR1 as LGHNA and CDR2 as YNFKEQ. J gave up 5 bases and V 0 bases, and 6 bases lay outside the gene matches. The CDR3 covers 16 residues. CDR3 protein: CASSQDFRQGNNEQFF. DNA for the CDR3: TGTGCCAGCAGCCAAGATTTCCGACAGGGGAACAATGAGCAGTTCTTC.

This clonotype was seen a handful of times. The CDR3 sequence: CATSRGESSYNEQFF. DNA for the CDR3: TGTGCCACCAGCAGAGGGGAGAGCTCCTACAATGAGCAGTTCTTC. The chain joins TRBV15 to TRBJ2-1; perhaps TRBD2 as D (5 bases). Germline CDR1 and CDR2: LNHNV and YYDKDF (reference sequence). Trimming removed 1 base from V and 0 bases from J, with 7 bases in between. The CDR3 is 15 amino acids. The complete variable domain, with remaining parts taken from reference TRBV15 and TRBJ2-1, reads DAMVIQNPRYQVTQFGKPVTLSCSQTLNHNVMYWYQQKSSQAPKLLFHYYDKDFNNEADTPDNFQSRRPNTSFCFLDIRSPGLGDTAMYLCATSRGESSYNEQFFGPGTRLTVL.

In its sample, this clonotype was seen a few times. This chain uses TRBV7-2 with TRBJ2-3; 7 bases fit TRBD2. CDR1 is SGHTA and CDR2 is FQGNSA in the germline V gene. V dropped 2 bases and J dropped 6; count of bases not matched to a gene: 2. The CDR3 totals 13 residues. CDR3 residues: CASSLPGRDTQYF. The CDR3 DNA reads TGTGCCAGCAGCTTACCCGGGAGGGATACGCAGTATTTT. Supplemented by reference TRBV7-2 and TRBJ2-3, the full variable domain reads GAGVSQSPSNKVTEKGKDVELRCDPISGHTALYWYRQSLGQGLEFLIYFQGNSAPDKSGLPSDRFSAERTGGSVSTLTIQRTQQEDSAVYLCASSLPGRDTQYFGPGTRLTVL.

The chain links TRBV6-1 to TRBJ2-7, with 13 bases matching TRBD2. With V trimmed by 8 bases and J by 5 bases, 15 bases remained unmatched. The germline V gene encodes CDR1 MNHNS and CDR2 SASEGT. This CDR3 region has 17 residues. The CDR3 protein is CASGRVRTSGSIHEQYF. The DNA for the CDR3 is TGTGCCAGCGGACGTGTTCGGACTAGCGGGAGTATCCACGAGCAGTACTTC.

The CDR3 spells CSARELAGTNEQFF. The CDR3 DNA sequence: TGCAGTGCTAGAGAACTAGCGGGGACCAATGAGCAGTTCTTC. The chain is built from TRBV20-1 and TRBJ2-1; TRBD2 matches at 10 bases. The junction had 2 bases not matched to a gene; V was cut back by 0 bases and J by 6 bases. Germline lookup yields CDR1 DFQATT and CDR2 SNEGSKA (reference sequence). The CDR3 spans 14 residues.

This clonotype was counted ten times or more. This chain links TRBV10-3 with TRBJ2-1; 13 bases are a match to TRBD2. CDR1 ENHRY and CDR2 SYGVKD come from the germline V gene. The CDR3 runs to 13 residues. The trim removed 3 bases at V and 12 bases at J, leaving 2 bases unmatched. DNA of the CDR3: TGTGCCATCAGTGAAACTAGCGGGGGGGGGCAGTTCTTC. Translation: CAISETSGGGQFF.

This clonotype turned up a few times. The CDR3 here is CSVDRVAGGIREQFF. The DNA of the CDR3 is TGCAGCGTTGACCGAGTGGCGGGGGGAATAAGGGAGCAGTTCTTC. The chain has TRBV29-1 and TRBJ2-1, with 8 bases fitting TRBD2. V trimming: 3 bases; J trimming: 10 bases; junction bases outside the gene matches: 14. The CDR3 contains 15 residues. CDR1 and CDR2 (germline): SQVTM, ANQGSEA.

This clonotype was seen ten or more times. The chain combines TRBV10-1 with TRBJ2-2, with D perhaps matching TRBD1 or TRBD2 (5 bases each). CDR3 length: 13 residues. From germline, CDR1 is WNHNN and CDR2 SYGVQD (reference sequence). The germline V and J ends were trimmed by 5 bases and 3 bases, with 7 bases remaining between them. The CDR3 DNA follows: TGCGCCAGCAGTCGGGGACACACCGGGGAGCTGTTTTTT. Amino acids: CASSRGHTGELFF.

This clonotype was recorded a few times. The V and J genes are TRBV20-1 and TRBJ2-1; D is undetermined. Trimming stripped 0 bases from V and 3 bases from J, with 9 bases between. The germline V gene encodes CDR1 DFQATT and CDR2 SNEGSKA (reference sequence). The CDR3 runs 14 residues. The DNA for the CDR3 is TGCAGTGCTAGAGATGCGGCGATCTACAATGAGCAGTTCTTC. Translation gives CSARDAAIYNEQFF.